Presented here are 30 T cell receptor beta chains from one specimen sequenced in a study of T cell repertoires in cytomegalovirus infection. In TCRdb, the reads were re-called with MiXCR into one record per CDR3 protein. The sample shows 80,000 or so distinct CDR3 sequences, roughly 39% of them seen only once. Their antigens are not known. Source: CD8+ T cells from cultured PBMCs, taken from culture after CMV antigen stimulation. The source is a human donor in good health (CMV status not recorded). Some clones in this sample may be carry-over from other donors' samples.

This clonotype was seen more than once but under ten times. The chain joins TRBV7-9 to TRBJ1-2; 7 nucleotides align to TRBD1. This CDR3 is built from 16 residues. The germline CDR1 and CDR2 sequences are SEHNR and FQNEAQ (reference sequence). V trimming: 5 bases; J trimming: 0 bases; junction bases outside the gene matches: 9. CDR3 residues: CASSDLPGTANYGYTF. DNA for the CDR3: TGTGCCAGCAGCGATTTACCCGGGACAGCTAACTATGGCTACACCTTC. The full variable domain, completed using reference TRBV7-9 and TRBJ1-2, is DTGVSQNPRHKITKRGQNVTFRCDPISEHNRLYWYRQTLGQGPEFLTYFQNEAQLEKSRLLSDRFSAERPKGSFSTLEIQRTEQGDSAMYLCASSDLPGTANYGYTFGSGTRLTVV.

The chain recombines TRBV5-3 with TRBJ2-1; TRBD2 matches at 10 bases. TRBV5-3 is annotated as an ORF whose role is uncertain. The CDR3 totals 14 residues. Trimming took 8 bases from V and 7 from J; bases not matched to a gene: 9. CDR3 loop: CASSTSGARNEQFF. CDR3 sequence (DNA): TGTGCCAGCAGCACTAGCGGGGCACGGAATGAGCAGTTCTTC.

This clonotype was seen a few times. The chain employs TRBV7-2 and TRBJ2-5, with 7 bases identical to TRBD1. The CDR3 loop spans 16 amino acids. V was clipped by 4 bases and J by 3 bases; unmatched bases: 11. Germline loops: CDR1 SGHTA, CDR2 FQGNSA. The CDR3 region is CASSSTGVTGKETQYF. The CDR3 region has the DNA TGTGCCAGCAGCTCAACGGGCGTGACAGGGAAAGAGACCCAGTACTTC.

The V and J genes are TRBV28 and TRBJ1-1; a weak D match, TRBD1 (6 bases). Germline V gene data show CDR1 as MDHEN and CDR2 as SYDVKM. The CDR3 extends over 15 amino acids. The V end was cut by 5 bases, the J end by 6 bases, with 19 bases between. The CDR3 loop is CASSLDTGMVAEAFF. The DNA for the CDR3 is TGTGCCAGCAGTCTAGATACAGGGATGGTCGCTGAAGCTTTCTTT.

The genes are TRBV27 and TRBJ2-6, with D hard to call. The CDR3 is 18 amino acids. V shed 2 bases and J shed 0 bases, with 14 bases lying between them. Germline assignment: CDR1 MNHEY and CDR2 SMNVEV (reference sequence). The CDR3 DNA reads as TGTGCCAGCAGTTTAATGCAAGGCCGCCACTCTGGGGCCAACGTCCTGACTTTC. This translates into CASSLMQGRHSGANVLTF.

V and J are TRBV19 and TRBJ2-3; D call uncertain. The ends were cut back, 3 bases at V and 4 bases at J, with 8 bases in the middle. There are 13 residues in the CDR3. Germline V CDR1 and CDR2: LNHDA, SQIVND (reference sequence). CDR3 protein: CASSMFGADTQYF. The CDR3 DNA sequence: TGTGCCAGTAGTATGTTCGGAGCAGATACGCAGTATTTT.

This clonotype was observed a handful of times. This CDR3 is CASSYRAPEQFF. In DNA form, the CDR3 reads TGTGCCAGCAGCTACAGGGCCCCTGAGCAGTTCTTC. The genes are TRBV7-9 and TRBJ2-1, with D tentatively TRBD1 (6 bases). The CDR3 has 12 residues. V was cut by 4 bases and J by 9 bases, with 10 bases left in between. Germline V gives CDR1 SEHNR, CDR2 FQNEAQ (reference sequence).

At least ten counts were recorded for this clonotype. The chain is built from TRBV7-2 and TRBJ1-5; D unresolved. Trimming pared 1 base from V and 0 bases from J, leaving 7 bases between. Germline V gene lookup returns CDR1 SGHTA and CDR2 FQGNSA. This CDR3 spans 15 amino acids. DNA of the CDR3: TGTGCCAGCAGCTTAGAACGCGGTAGCAATCAGCCCCAGCATTTT. The encoded protein is CASSLERGSNQPQHF.

There are a few counts of this clonotype. This chain joins TRBV11-1 and TRBJ1-2, with D unclear. Germline lookup yields CDR1 SGHAT and CDR2 FQDESV (reference sequence). There are 15 residues in the CDR3. V lost 5 bases to trimming and J lost 7 bases, with 20 bases between them. In nucleotides, the CDR3 is TGTGCCAGCAGCCGGAGTTGGGGAAGGCGGTTTGGCTACACCTTC. Amino acids: CASSRSWGRRFGYTF.

This clonotype turned up a few times. The rearrangement joins TRBV7-8 to TRBJ2-1, with D tentatively TRBD1 or TRBD2 (6 bases each). The CDR3 sequence is 15 residues long. Germline CDR1 is SGHVS and CDR2 is FQNEAQ. V lost 2 bases and J 8 bases, leaving 16 bases between the germline ends. In nucleotides, the CDR3 is TGTGCCAGCAGCTTACGCGAGGGGGGCGCGGATGAGCAGTTCTTC. Translated: CASSLREGGADEQFF.

This chain uses TRBV7-2 with TRBJ2-2; no firm D call. CDR1 is SGHTA, CDR2 FQGNSA, per germline. V lost 1 base to trimming and J lost 0 bases, with 12 bases between them. The CDR3 is made up of 17 amino acids. CDR3 nucleotides: TGTGCCAGCAGCTTAGACGGACCCCACGCGAACACCGGGGAGCTGTTTTTT. This gives the protein CASSLDGPHANTGELFF.

This chain uses TRBV12-3 or TRBV12-4 with TRBJ1-6; 8 bases line up with TRBD1. The CDR3 covers 17 residues. Trimming at V came to 5 bases and at J to 0 bases, leaving 6 bases not matched to a gene. The CDR3 sequence is CASSLGQESSYNSPLHF. In DNA form, the CDR3 reads TGTGCCAGCAGTCTGGGACAGGAGAGCTCCTATAATTCACCCCTCCACTTT.

The table lists this clonotype with a few counts. The chain combines TRBV7-2 with TRBJ1-2; unclear D gene. Deletions cut 1 base from V and 2 bases from J, with 8 bases between. Per the germline V gene, CDR1 is SGHTA and CDR2 is FQGNSA. CDR3 size: 14 residues. The CDR3 is CASSLGLGNYGYTF. CDR3 DNA: TGTGCCAGCAGCTTAGGGTTGGGAAACTATGGCTACACCTTC. Full variable domain (remainder filled in from reference TRBV7-2 and TRBJ1-2): GAGVSQSPSNKVTEKGKDVELRCDPISGHTALYWYRQSLGQGLEFLIYFQGNSAPDKSGLPSDRFSAERTGGSVSTLTIQRTQQEDSAVYLCASSLGLGNYGYTFGSGTRLTVV.

The sample holds one count of this clonotype. Its ends do not fully match the called genes, so a read error is possible. V usage is TRBV7-6 and J usage is TRBJ2-1; 12 bases line up with TRBD1. The CDR3 spans 15 residues. Germline-derived CDR1 and CDR2 are SGHVS and FNYEAQ. CDR3 bases: TGTGCTAGCAGCATCGGGACAGGGGGCTATCATGAGCAGTTCTTC. Its protein is CASSIGTGGYHEQFF.

In the case of this clonotype: This may be a read error: a much more frequent sequence differs by one nucleotide. Here the CDR3 DNA reads TGTGCCAGCAGCCATACCGGACAGGAAGGGAACACTGAAGCTTTCTTT. Protein: CASSHTGQEGNTEAFF. V is TRBV7-9 and J is TRBJ1-1; TRBD1 agrees at 7 bases. The CDR3 loop spans 16 amino acids. V trimming: 5 bases; J trimming: 1 base; junction bases outside the gene matches: 10. Germline V gene lookup returns CDR1 SEHNR and CDR2 FQNEAQ (reference sequence).

The genes are TRBV7-6 and TRBJ1-1, with D unresolved. The ends were cut back, 0 bases at V and 1 base at J, with 6 bases in the middle. This CDR3 region has 14 residues. From germline, CDR1 is SGHVS and CDR2 FNYEAQ. The CDR3 sequence: CASSLASRNTEAFF. In DNA form, the CDR3 reads TGTGCCAGCAGCTTAGCATCCCGGAACACTGAAGCTTTCTTT. Filled out from reference TRBV7-6 and TRBJ1-1, the complete variable domain reads GAGVSQSPRYKVTKRGQDVALRCDPISGHVSLYWYRQALGQGPEFLTYFNYEAQQDKSGLPNDRFSAERPEGSISTLTIQRTEQRDSAMYRCASSLASRNTEAFFGQGTRLTVV.

This clonotype was counted a few times. This chain connects TRBV6-1 to TRBJ2-1, with D unclear. The CDR3 has 16 residues. V dropped 2 bases and J dropped 3 bases, with 14 bases sitting between them. CDR1 and CDR2 from the germline V gene are MNHNS and SASEGT. The CDR3 protein is CASSEHFEVDYNEQFF. CDR3 DNA: TGTGCCAGCAGTGAACATTTCGAAGTGGACTACAATGAGCAGTTCTTC.

CDR3 sequence reads: CASSPVVDRSSYEQYF. Here the CDR3 DNA reads TGTGCCAGCAGCCCGGTTGTGGACAGGAGCTCCTACGAGCAGTACTTC. V usage is TRBV7-9 and J usage is TRBJ2-7, with 7 bases aligning to TRBD1. Germline-derived CDR1 and CDR2 are SEHNR and FQNEAQ (reference sequence). V gave up 5 bases and J gave up 0 bases; unmatched junction bases: 10. The CDR3 consists of 16 residues.

This clonotype was seen only a few times. V and J are TRBV4-1 and TRBJ2-3; TRBD2 is a possible D gene (6 bases). This CDR3 is built from 15 residues. The germline V gene has CDR1 MGHRA and CDR2 YSYEKL. V was pared by 3 bases and J by 1 base, with 11 bases between. CDR3 protein: CASSHVLARTDTQYF. The CDR3 DNA follows: TGCGCCAGCAGCCACGTACTAGCCCGCACAGATACGCAGTATTTT.

CDR3 nucleotide sequence: TGTGCCAGCAGTGAGGGGGGGGCGATGTCCAATGAGCAGTTCTTC. It yields the protein CASSEGGAMSNEQFF. The rearrangement links TRBV6-1 to TRBJ2-1, with a weak D call TRBD2 (7 bases). There are 15 residues in the CDR3. Trimming stripped 3 bases from V and 6 bases from J, with 15 bases between. The germline V gene encodes CDR1 MNHNS and CDR2 SASEGT.

The chain is built from TRBV12-3 or TRBV12-4 and TRBJ1-1; D remains unclear. The CDR3 loop spans 15 amino acids. Trimming cost V 4 bases and J 2 bases, with 14 bases left between them. CDR3: CASSYPPRANTEAFF. DNA of the CDR3: TGTGCCAGCAGTTACCCCCCCCGGGCAAACACTGAAGCTTTCTTT.

This clonotype was observed a single time. This chain connects TRBV4-1 to TRBJ2-4, with no clear D. The germline CDR1 and CDR2 sequences are MGHRA and YSYEKL. Trimming pared 3 bases from V and 0 bases from J, leaving 9 bases between. The CDR3 runs 15 residues. In DNA form, the CDR3 reads TGCGCCAGCAGCCATTCCGATCTAGCCAAAAACATTCAGTACTTC. Residues: CASSHSDLAKNIQYF.

The chain recombines TRBV4-3 with TRBJ1-1; 7 bases are shared with TRBD1. Germline loops: CDR1 LGHNA, CDR2 YSLEER. With 0 bases clipped from V and 7 bases from J, the junction kept 5 bases outside the gene matches. This CDR3 has 14 amino acids. For the CDR3, the DNA is TGCGCCAGCAGCCAAGATCAGGGGGGGCTTGAAGCTTTCTTT. Amino acid sequence: CASSQDQGGLEAFF.

This chain joins TRBV12-3 or TRBV12-4 and TRBJ1-1; D is unresolved. The CDR3 covers 12 residues. V lost 3 bases, J lost 11 bases, and 13 bases lay in between. The CDR3 DNA follows: TGTGCCAGCAGTTTTGGGTCAGAGAGCGCTTTCTTT. Amino acid sequence: CASSFGSESAFF.

The V call is TRBV7-6, the J call TRBJ1-1, with a possible D match to TRBD1 (5 bases). V lost 5 bases to trimming and J lost 0 bases, with 16 bases between them. CDR3 length: 16 residues. The germline gives CDR1 SGHVS, CDR2 FNYEAQ. CDR3 coding DNA: TGTGCCAGCAGCCCACCGTCGGGACGGCTGAACACTGAAGCTTTCTTT. Protein product: CASSPPSGRLNTEAFF.

This clonotype has only a few counts. V and J are TRBV27 and TRBJ2-3; unclear D gene. Germline assignment: CDR1 MNHEY and CDR2 SMNVEV (reference sequence). The CDR3 runs to 14 residues. Trimming cost V 2 bases and J 1 base, with 7 bases left between them. The chain's CDR3 is CASSLGPRTDTQYF. The CDR3 DNA reads TGTGCCAGCAGTTTAGGGCCTCGCACAGATACGCAGTATTTT.

This clonotype showed up just a few times. V gene TRBV4-3 combines with J gene TRBJ2-5; no definite D call. The CDR3 is made up of 13 amino acids. Germline V gene sequence: CDR1 LGHNA, CDR2 YSLEER. With 0 bases removed from V and 6 bases from J, the gap between germline ends came to 8 bases. CDR3 region: CASSQDVRKTQYF. CDR3 DNA: TGCGCCAGCAGCCAAGATGTCAGGAAGACCCAGTACTTC.

The chain carries TRBV20-1 and TRBJ2-2; perhaps TRBD1 as D (5 bases). V was cut by 0 bases and J by 2 bases, with 7 bases left in between. In germline, CDR1 is DFQATT, CDR2 SNEGSKA (reference sequence). This CDR3 contains 14 residues. CDR3 in amino acids: CSARDRDNTGELFF. As DNA, the CDR3 is TGCAGTGCTAGAGACAGGGATAACACCGGGGAGCTGTTTTTT.

This clonotype turned up a few times. This chain joins TRBV20-1 and TRBJ1-1, with D unclear. This CDR3 region has 15 residues. Trimming pared 0 bases from V and 1 base from J, leaving 12 bases between. CDR1 and CDR2 (germline): DFQATT, SNEGSKA (reference sequence). The chain's CDR3 is CSARDPGVKNTEAFF. The CDR3, as DNA: TGCAGTGCTAGAGATCCAGGCGTCAAGAACACTGAAGCTTTCTTT.

The CDR3 is CASRGMGNQPQHF. The CDR3, as DNA: TGTGCCAGTAGAGGCATGGGGAATCAGCCCCAGCATTTT. The rearrangement links TRBV19 to TRBJ1-5; no clear D gene. V lost 6 bases to trimming and J lost 4 bases, with 10 bases between them. Germline V gene data show CDR1 as LNHDA and CDR2 as SQIVND (reference sequence). This CDR3 is built from 13 residues.